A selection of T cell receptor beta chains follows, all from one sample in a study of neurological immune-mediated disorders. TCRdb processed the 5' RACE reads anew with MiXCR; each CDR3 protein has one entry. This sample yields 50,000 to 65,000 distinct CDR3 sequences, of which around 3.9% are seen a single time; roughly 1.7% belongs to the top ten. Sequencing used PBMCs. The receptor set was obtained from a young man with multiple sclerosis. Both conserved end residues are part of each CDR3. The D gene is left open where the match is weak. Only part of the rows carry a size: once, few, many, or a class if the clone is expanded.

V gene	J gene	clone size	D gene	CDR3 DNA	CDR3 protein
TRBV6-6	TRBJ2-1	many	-	TGTGCCAGCAGTTATTTGGTGGAAACTTACAATGAGCAGTTCTTC	CASSYLVETYNEQFF
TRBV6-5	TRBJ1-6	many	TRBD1	TGTGCCACTCAGGGACAGGGCAGAAATTCACCCCTCCACTTT	CATQGQGRNSPLHF
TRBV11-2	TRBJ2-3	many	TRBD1	TGTGCCAGCAGTCCGACAGGGTCAACAGATACGCAGTATTTT	CASSPTGSTDTQYF
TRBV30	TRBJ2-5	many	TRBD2	TGTGCCTGGAGTGTACTTCGGACTAGCGGGGGGGGAAAAGAGACCCAGTACTTC	CAWSVLRTSGGGKETQYF
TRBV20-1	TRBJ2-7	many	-	TGCAGTGCTATACAGGGCGGGGAGTTCGAGCAGTACTTC	CSAIQGGEFEQYF
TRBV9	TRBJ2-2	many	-	TGTGCCAGCAGCCCTGGTCTTAACACCGGGGAGCTGTTTTTT	CASSPGLNTGELFF
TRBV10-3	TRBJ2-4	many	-	TGTGCCATCAGTGATGGAATATCGAACATTCAGTACTTC	CAISDGISNIQYF
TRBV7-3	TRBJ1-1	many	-	TGTGCCAGCAGCTTGTTAGAGGGGTCTGAAGCTTTCTTT	CASSLLEGSEAFF
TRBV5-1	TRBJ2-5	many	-	TGCGCCAGCAGCAGGGCAGATCAAGAGACCCAGTACTTC	CASSRADQETQYF
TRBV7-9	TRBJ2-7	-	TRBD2	TGTGCCAGCAGCTCCGGGACTAGCGGGGAGCAGTACTTC	CASSSGTSGEQYF
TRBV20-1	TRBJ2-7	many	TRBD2	TGCAGTGCTAGAGATCGTGGAGGGAGCGGGGGCTACGAGCAGTACTTC	CSARDRGGSGGYEQYF
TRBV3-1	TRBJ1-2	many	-	TGTGCCAGCAGCCAAGAAACGGGTTCCTACTATGGCTACACCTTC	CASSQETGSYYGYTF
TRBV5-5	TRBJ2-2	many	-	TGTGCCAGCAGCTGGAACACCGGGGAGCTGTTTTTT	CASSWNTGELFF
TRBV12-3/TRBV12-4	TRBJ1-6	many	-	TGTGCCAGCAGTTTAGTGGACAGTAATTCACCCCTCCACTTT	CASSLVDSNSPLHF
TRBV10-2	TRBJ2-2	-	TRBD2	TGCGCCAGCAGTGACCCAGCGGGAGACAACGGGGAGCTGTTTTTT	CASSDPAGDNGELFF
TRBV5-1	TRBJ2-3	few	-	TGCGCCAGCAGCTTGCACGCCACAGATACGCAGTATTTT	CASSLHATDTQYF
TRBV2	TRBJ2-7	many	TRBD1	TGTGCCAGCAGCGATAACAGGGGGCGCGAGCAGTACTTC	CASSDNRGREQYF
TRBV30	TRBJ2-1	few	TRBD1	TGTGCCTGGAGGACAGGGATGGGCTCCTACAATGAGCAGTTCTTC	CAWRTGMGSYNEQFF
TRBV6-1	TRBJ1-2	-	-	TGTGCCAGCAGTGAAGCTTACTTCGCCAGATATGGCTACACCTTC	CASSEAYFARYGYTF
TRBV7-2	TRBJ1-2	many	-	TGTGCCAGCAGCTTGACGACCGGGGTTGACTATGGCTACACCTTC	CASSLTTGVDYGYTF
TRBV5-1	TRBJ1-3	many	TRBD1	TGCGCCAGCAGCCTTCGGGGACAGGGCCTTTCTGGAAACACCATATATTTT	CASSLRGQGLSGNTIYF
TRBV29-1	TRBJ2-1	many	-	TGCAGCGTTGAGGTGTACAATGAGCAGTTCTTC	CSVEVYNEQFF
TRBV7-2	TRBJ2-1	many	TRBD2	TGTGCCAGCAGCTTAGAATTCCCTAACAGCGGGAGTTTGTACAATGAGCAGTTCTTC	CASSLEFPNSGSLYNEQFF
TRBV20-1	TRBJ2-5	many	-	TGCAGTGCTAGTGTAGGGGAGACCCAGTACTTC	CSASVGETQYF
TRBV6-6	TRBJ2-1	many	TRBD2	TGTGCCAGCAGTTACGAGCGGCCGGGGGGCAATGAGCAGTTCTTC	CASSYERPGGNEQFF
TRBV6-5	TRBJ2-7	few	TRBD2	TGTGCCACCGGGAGGGGAAAAGAGCAGTACTTC	CATGRGKEQYF
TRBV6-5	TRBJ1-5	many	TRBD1	TGTGCCAGCAGTGGCGGACAGGGGGCCTTTTGGGCCCAGCATTTT	CASSGGQGAFWAQHF
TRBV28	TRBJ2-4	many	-	TGTGCCAGCAGCCGAGGTGGGGGGGGCGGAAACATTCAGTACTTC	CASSRGGGGGNIQYF
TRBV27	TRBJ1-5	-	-	TGTGCCAGCAGCGACGGGTGGGGCAATCAGCCCCAGAATTTT	CASSDGWGNQPQNF
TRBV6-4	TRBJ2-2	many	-	TGTGCCAGCAGACCAGGAGGGGACACCGGGGAGCTGTTTTTT	CASRPGGDTGELFF
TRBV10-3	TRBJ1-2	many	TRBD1	TGTGCCATCAGTCCGGGACAGGGCAACTATGGCTACACCTTC	CAISPGQGNYGYTF
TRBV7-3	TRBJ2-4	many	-	TGTGCCAGCAGCTTAATACTTGTCGGTGGGGACAAAAACATTCAGTACTTC	CASSLILVGGDKNIQYF
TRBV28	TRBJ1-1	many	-	TGTGCCAGCAGTCCCCAGACAGTTGGAGCTTTCTTT	CASSPQTVGAFF
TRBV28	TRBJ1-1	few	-	TGTGCCAGCAGGGGGATGAGGGAGCGATCTGAAGCTTTCTTT	CASRGMRERSEAFF
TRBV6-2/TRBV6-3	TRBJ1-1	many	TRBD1	TGTGCCAGCAGTCCCATCGGACAGGGCACTGAAGCTTTCTTT	CASSPIGQGTEAFF
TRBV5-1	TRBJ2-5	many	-	TGCGCCAGCAGCATAGGACAGAGAGAGACCCAGTACTTC	CASSIGQRETQYF
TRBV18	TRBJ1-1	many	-	TGTGCCAGCTCACCAGCCAAGCGAGGCACTGAAGCTTTCTTT	CASSPAKRGTEAFF
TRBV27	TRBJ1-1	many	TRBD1	TGTGCCAGCAGTCCGACGGACAGGGTCAATGAAGCTTTCTTT	CASSPTDRVNEAFF
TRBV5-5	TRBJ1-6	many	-	TGTGCCAGCAGCTTGGCGGGGAATTCACCCCTCCACTTT	CASSLAGNSPLHF
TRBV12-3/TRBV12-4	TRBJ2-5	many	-	TGTGCCAGCAGTTTCGGGGGGCTGGAGACCCAGTACTTC	CASSFGGLETQYF
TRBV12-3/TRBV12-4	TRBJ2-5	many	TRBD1	TGTGCCAGCAGCTCACCGAACAGGGGAATAGTTTCGGAGACCCAGTACTTC	CASSSPNRGIVSETQYF
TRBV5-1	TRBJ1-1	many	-	TGCGCCAGCAGCTTGGCCCCAGGGATGAACACTGAAGCTTTCTTT	CASSLAPGMNTEAFF
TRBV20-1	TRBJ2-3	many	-	TGCAGTGCTAGAGATGTAAGGCGGAGCACAGATACGCAGTATTTT	CSARDVRRSTDTQYF
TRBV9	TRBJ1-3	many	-	TGTGCCAGCAGCGTGGAGGGTGTGGTAGACACCATATATTTT	CASSVEGVVDTIYF
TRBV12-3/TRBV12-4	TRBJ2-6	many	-	TGTGCCAGCCAATCGTCTTCTGGGGCCAACGTCCTGACTTTC	CASQSSSGANVLTF
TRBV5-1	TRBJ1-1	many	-	TGCGCCAGCAGCTTGGACAGCGTGAACACTGAAGCTTTCTTT	CASSLDSVNTEAFF
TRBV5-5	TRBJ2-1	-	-	TGTGCCAGCAGCCAAGGTTCCTCAGCCACCTACAATGAGCAGTTCTTC	CASSQGSSATYNEQFF